This T cell receptor beta chain originates from a study of cytomegalovirus exposure and HLA in healthy donors. Overall study results and limits: It was confirmed in vitro that three of the CMV-associated chains were specific for CMV antigens. With high specificity and sensitivity, the classifier reportedly diagnosed cytomegalovirus status. According to a subsequent analysis, TCR clusters identified in the first cohort showed a tendency to co-occur across the 100 to 150 validation repertoires. Rare TCR sequences dominated, though some public TCRs recurred in many donors.

Repertoires were generated with immunoSEQ multiplex PCR, while TCRdb's copy carries only in-frame clones and drops some. The sample gives 200,000 to 300,000 clones, over 75% of which show up once; around 12% is in the top ten. With respect to this clone: Antigen unknown.

The sample comprised PBMCs. This clonotype was obtained from a man aged 18 to 30 in good health and CMV-seropositive.

The CDR3 DNA sequence: TGTGCCAGCAGCTTAGACAGGGATACCGGGGAGCTGTTTTTT. Translating it yields CASSLDRDTGELFF. This rearrangement joins TRBV7-7 to TRBJ2-2; D is possibly TRBD1 (6 bases). Trimming left V 1 base short and J 5 bases short, with 8 bases between. This CDR3 has 14 residues. Germline V gives CDR1 SSHAT, CDR2 FNYEAQ (reference sequence). Looking up the rest from reference TRBV7-7 and TRBJ2-2 gives the full variable domain: GAGVSQSPRYKVTKRGQDVTLRCDPISSHATLYWYQQALGQGPEFLTYFNYEAQPDKSGLPSDRFSAERPEGSISTLTIQRTEQRDSAMYRCASSLDRDTGELFFGEGSRLTVL.